The 12 T cell receptor beta chains below all came from one sample that was sequenced in a study of response to subunit inactivated influenza vaccine. TCRdb itself ran the RT-PCR reads through MiXCR, one entry per CDR3 protein. This sample has 590,000 or so distinct CDR3 sequences, with about 15% found just once. Specimen: PBMCs from blood, collected around 14 days before vaccination. The receptor set was obtained from a man aged 45-60 years who received an inactivated influenza vaccine.

This clonotype has ten or more counts. V usage is TRBV12-3 or TRBV12-4 and J usage is TRBJ1-5, with TRBD1 identical over 7 bases. The CDR3 consists of 14 residues. Trimming took 5 bases from V and 3 from J; bases not matched to a gene: 4. Here the CDR3 reads CASSPTGDNQPQHF. CDR3 bases: TGTGCCAGCAGTCCCACAGGGGACAATCAGCCCCAGCATTTT.

This clonotype was seen more than once but under ten times. The J gene is TRBJ1-3, the V gene TRBV6-5; TRBD1 might be the D (5 bases). The CDR3 sequence is 15 residues long. Trimming removed 3 bases at V and 0 bases at J, with 9 bases between. The V gene's germline CDR1 is MNHEY and CDR2 SVGAGI. CDR3 sequence (DNA): TGTGCCAGCAGTTATGGGGCGATCTCTGGAAACACCATATATTTT. It is translated as CASSYGAISGNTIYF.

The table lists this clonotype with a few counts. This chain connects TRBV9 to TRBJ2-3; 10 bases fit TRBD2. The germline gives CDR1 SGDLS, CDR2 YYNGEE. V was pared by 3 bases and J by 4 bases, with 2 bases of the junction left unmatched. This CDR3 has 14 amino acids. This chain's CDR3 is CASSDLAGADTQYF. The CDR3 nucleotides read TGTGCCAGCAGCGACCTAGCGGGAGCAGATACGCAGTATTTT.

In this sample, this clonotype turned up a few times. The chain carries TRBV12-3 or TRBV12-4 and TRBJ2-2; 10 nucleotides align to TRBD1. V dropped 6 bases and J dropped 5; count of bases not matched to a gene: 6. The CDR3 extends over 15 amino acids. The DNA of the CDR3 is TGTGCCAGCAGGCCGGGACAGGGGACAACCGGGGAGCTGTTTTTT. As protein: CASRPGQGTTGELFF.

This clonotype was observed many times. The genes are TRBV28 and TRBJ2-7, with D unresolved. CDR1 is MDHEN, CDR2 SYDVKM, per germline. V was pared by 1 base and J by 4 bases, with 14 bases between. The CDR3 is made up of 15 amino acids. The CDR3 DNA reads as TGTGCCAGCAGTTTATCCCCGCACTTTCGGTACGAGCAGTACTTC. Protein sequence: CASSLSPHFRYEQYF.

This chain joins TRBV7-2 and TRBJ1-2; TRBD1 matches at 7 bases. V lost 5 bases to trimming and J lost 5 bases; unmatched junction nucleotides: 5. The V gene's germline CDR1 is SGHTA and CDR2 FQGNSA. This CDR3 region has 13 residues. CDR3 amino acids: CASSLDRVYGYTF. The DNA of the CDR3 is TGTGCCAGCAGCCTTGACAGGGTTTATGGCTACACCTTC.

V is TRBV27 and J is TRBJ2-5, with a possible D match to TRBD2 (6 bases). The germline V gene encodes CDR1 MNHEY and CDR2 SMNVEV (reference sequence). The CDR3 has 16 amino acids. Deletions cut 5 bases from V and 5 bases from J, with 21 bases between. CDR3 residues: CASSNHKLAYSETQYF. CDR3 nucleotides: TGTGCCAGCAGTAACCACAAACTAGCCTATTCGGAGACCCAGTACTTC.

In its sample, this clonotype was seen a few times. The V and J genes are TRBV19 and TRBJ1-4; a possible D gene is TRBD1 (5 bases). CDR1 is LNHDA, CDR2 SQIVND, per germline (reference sequence). V was clipped by 6 bases and J by 10 bases, with 21 bases between them. CDR3 length: 15 residues. The chain's CDR3 is CASSPSGVAVGKLFF. CDR3 bases: TGTGCCAGTAGCCCCTCGGGGGTTGCTGTAGGAAAACTGTTTTTT.

This clonotype turned up a few times. V gene TRBV6-1 combines with J gene TRBJ2-3, with 8 nucleotides matching TRBD2. J lost 4 bases, V lost 2 bases, and 5 bases had no gene match. There are 15 residues in the CDR3. The V gene's germline CDR1 is MNHNS and CDR2 SASEGT. For the CDR3, the DNA is TGTGCCAGCAGTGAAACCCGGGAGGGGGCAGATACGCAGTATTTT. This codes for CASSETREGADTQYF.

A word on this clonotype: The junction departs from the called germline gene at one end, perhaps through a read error. This chain's CDR3 is CASSQDLSRPFLF. CDR3 bases: TGTGCCAGCAGCCAAGATCTCAGCCGGCCTTTTCTCTTT. This rearrangement joins TRBV3-1 to TRBJ1-1, with D unresolved. The CDR3 consists of 13 residues. CDR1 and CDR2 (germline): LGHDT, YNNKEL (reference sequence).

This clonotype turned up a few times. The CDR3 DNA reads as TGCGCCAGCAGCTTGGGAGCAGGGAGCTCCTATAATTCACCCCTCCACTTT. Its protein is CASSLGAGSSYNSPLHF. The chain couples TRBV5-1 to TRBJ1-6, with D possibly TRBD1 on 5 matching bases. V dropped 0 bases and J dropped 0 bases, with 10 bases sitting between them. The germline V gene has CDR1 SGHRS and CDR2 YFSETQ. This CDR3 contains 17 residues.

This clonotype was detected a few times. The rearrangement joins TRBV5-1 to TRBJ2-5; the D call may be TRBD1 or TRBD2 (6 bases each). V was trimmed by 2 bases and J by 5 bases, leaving 10 bases between them. The CDR3 extends over 13 amino acids. Germline CDR1 SGHRS, CDR2 YFSETQ. CDR3 residues: CASSFRGAETQYF. CDR3 bases: TGCGCCAGCAGCTTTAGGGGGGCCGAGACCCAGTACTTC.